This record looks at one TCR beta chain sequence and its context. This sample is part of a study of control samples from healthy donors and cancer patients. Germline V gene sequence: CDR1 KGHDR, CDR2 SFDVKD. This CDR3 is built from 16 residues. J lost 5 bases, V lost 4 bases, and 11 bases had no gene match. Clones were read by immunoSEQ multiplex PCR, and TCRdb kept only the in-frame ones, dropping some. The repertoire holds fewer than 70,000 clones, with roughly 92% as singletons. The TCR was taken from a man under 40 in good health. The sequenced material came from blood. This rearrangement joins TRBV24-1 to TRBJ2-5, with 8 bases identical to TRBD1. This CDR3 is CATSDRGRGRWETQYF. In nucleotides, the CDR3 is TGTGCCACCAGTGACAGGGGCAGGGGGCGATGGGAGACCCAGTACTTC.